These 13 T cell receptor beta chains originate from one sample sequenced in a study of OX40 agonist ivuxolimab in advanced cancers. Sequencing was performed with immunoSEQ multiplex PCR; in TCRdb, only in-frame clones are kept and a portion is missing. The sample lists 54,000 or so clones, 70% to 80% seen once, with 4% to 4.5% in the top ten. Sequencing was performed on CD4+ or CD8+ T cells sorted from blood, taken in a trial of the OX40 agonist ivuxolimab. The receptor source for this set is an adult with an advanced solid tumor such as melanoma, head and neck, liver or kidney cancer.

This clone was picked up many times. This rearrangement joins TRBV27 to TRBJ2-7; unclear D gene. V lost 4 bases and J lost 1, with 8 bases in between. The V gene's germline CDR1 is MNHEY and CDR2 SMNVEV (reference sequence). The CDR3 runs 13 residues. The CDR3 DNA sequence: TGTGCCAGCAGTTCAACTGGGTCCTACGAGCAGTACTTC. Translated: CASSSTGSYEQYF.

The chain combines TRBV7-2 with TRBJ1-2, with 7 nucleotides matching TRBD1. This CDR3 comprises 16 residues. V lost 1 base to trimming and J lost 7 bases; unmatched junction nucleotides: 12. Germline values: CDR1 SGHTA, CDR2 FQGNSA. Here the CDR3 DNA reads TGTGCCAGCAGCTTAGATGTAGGGGGCGGACAACGTGGCTACACCTTC. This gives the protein CASSLDVGGGQRGYTF.

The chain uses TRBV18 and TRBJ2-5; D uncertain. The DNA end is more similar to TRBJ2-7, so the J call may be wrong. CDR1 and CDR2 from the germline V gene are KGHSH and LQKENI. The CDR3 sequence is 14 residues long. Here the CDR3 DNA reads TGTGCCAGCTCCCCGAGCAACGGTTACTACGAGCAGTACTTC. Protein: CASSPSNGYYEQYF.

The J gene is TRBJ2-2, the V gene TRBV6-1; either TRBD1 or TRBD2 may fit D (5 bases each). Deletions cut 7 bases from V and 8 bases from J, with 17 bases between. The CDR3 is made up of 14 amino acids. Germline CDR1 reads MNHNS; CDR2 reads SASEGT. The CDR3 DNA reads TGTGCCAGCACCCAGAGGGGTTCCCGGGGGGAGCTGTTTTTT. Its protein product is CASTQRGSRGELFF.

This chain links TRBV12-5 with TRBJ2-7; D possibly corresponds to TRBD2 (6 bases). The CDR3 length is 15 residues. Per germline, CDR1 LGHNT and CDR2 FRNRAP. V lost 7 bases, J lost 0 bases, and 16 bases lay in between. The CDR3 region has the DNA TGTGCTAGTGCCGAGGGCGGGGCGAGCTCCTACGAGCAGTACTTC. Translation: CASAEGGASSYEQYF.

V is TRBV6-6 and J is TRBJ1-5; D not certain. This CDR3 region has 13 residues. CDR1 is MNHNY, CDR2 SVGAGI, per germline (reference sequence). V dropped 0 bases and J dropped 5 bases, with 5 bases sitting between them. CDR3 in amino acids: CASSYSTYQPQHF. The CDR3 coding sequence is TGTGCCAGCAGTTACTCCACTTATCAGCCCCAGCATTTT.

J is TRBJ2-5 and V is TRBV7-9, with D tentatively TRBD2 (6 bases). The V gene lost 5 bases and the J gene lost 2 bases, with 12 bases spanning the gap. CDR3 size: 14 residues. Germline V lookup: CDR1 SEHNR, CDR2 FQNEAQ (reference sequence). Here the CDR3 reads CASSKRDLQETQYF. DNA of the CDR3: TGTGCCAGCAGCAAACGGGACTTACAAGAGACCCAGTACTTC.

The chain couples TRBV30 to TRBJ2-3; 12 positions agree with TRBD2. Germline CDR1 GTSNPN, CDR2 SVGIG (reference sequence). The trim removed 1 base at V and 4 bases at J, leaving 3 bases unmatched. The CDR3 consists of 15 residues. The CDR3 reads CAWSALAGGADTQYF. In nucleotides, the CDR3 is TGTGCCTGGAGTGCGCTAGCGGGAGGGGCAGATACGCAGTATTTT.

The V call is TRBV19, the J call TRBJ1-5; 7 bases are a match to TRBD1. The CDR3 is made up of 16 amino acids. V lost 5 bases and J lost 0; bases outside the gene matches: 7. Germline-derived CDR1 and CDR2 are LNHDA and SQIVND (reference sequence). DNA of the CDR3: TGTGCCAGTAGTCTAAGGGGGCTTATTAGCAATCAGCCCCAGCATTTT. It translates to CASSLRGLISNQPQHF.

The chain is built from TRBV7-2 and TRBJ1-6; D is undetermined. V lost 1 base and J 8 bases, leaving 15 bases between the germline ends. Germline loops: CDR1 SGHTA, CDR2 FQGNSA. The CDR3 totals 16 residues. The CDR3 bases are TGTGCCAGCAGCTTAGAACCGGGAACAAATCATTCACCCCTCCACTTT. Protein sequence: CASSLEPGTNHSPLHF. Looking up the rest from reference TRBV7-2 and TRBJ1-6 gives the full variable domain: GAGVSQSPSNKVTEKGKDVELRCDPISGHTALYWYRQSLGQGLEFLIYFQGNSAPDKSGLPSDRFSAERTGGSVSTLTIQRTQQEDSAVYLCASSLEPGTNHSPLHFGNGTRLTVT.

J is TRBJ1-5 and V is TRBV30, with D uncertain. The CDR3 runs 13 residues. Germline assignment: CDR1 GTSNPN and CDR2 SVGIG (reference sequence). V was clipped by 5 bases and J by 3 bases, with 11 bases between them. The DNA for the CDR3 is TGTGCCTGGGGTGATGGGAACAATCAGCCCCAGCATTTT. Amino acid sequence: CAWGDGNNQPQHF.

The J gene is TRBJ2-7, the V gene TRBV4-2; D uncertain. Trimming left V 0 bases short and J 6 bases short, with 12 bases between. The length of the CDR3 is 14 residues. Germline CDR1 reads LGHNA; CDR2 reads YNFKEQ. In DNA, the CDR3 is TGTGCCAGCAGCCAAGAAGGCAGGATTGGCGAGCAGTACTTC. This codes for CASSQEGRIGEQYF.

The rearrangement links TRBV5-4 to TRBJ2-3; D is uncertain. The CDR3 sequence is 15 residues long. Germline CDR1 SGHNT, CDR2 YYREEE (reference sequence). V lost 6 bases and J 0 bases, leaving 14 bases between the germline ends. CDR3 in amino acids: CASKTGGPSTDTQYF. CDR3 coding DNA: TGTGCCAGCAAAACGGGCGGCCCTAGCACAGATACGCAGTATTTT.